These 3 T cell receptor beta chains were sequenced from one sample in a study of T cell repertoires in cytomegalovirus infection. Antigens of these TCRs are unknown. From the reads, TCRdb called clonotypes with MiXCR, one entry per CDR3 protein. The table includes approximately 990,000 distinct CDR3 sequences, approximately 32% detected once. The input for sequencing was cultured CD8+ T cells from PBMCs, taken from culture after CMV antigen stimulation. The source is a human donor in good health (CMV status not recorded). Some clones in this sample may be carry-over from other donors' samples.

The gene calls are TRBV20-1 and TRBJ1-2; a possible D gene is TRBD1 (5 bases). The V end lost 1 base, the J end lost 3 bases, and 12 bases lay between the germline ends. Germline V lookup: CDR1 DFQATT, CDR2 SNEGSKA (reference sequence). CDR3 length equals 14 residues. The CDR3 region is CSARADKVYYGYTF. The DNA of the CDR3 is TGCAGTGCTAGAGCGGACAAAGTGTACTATGGCTACACCTTC.

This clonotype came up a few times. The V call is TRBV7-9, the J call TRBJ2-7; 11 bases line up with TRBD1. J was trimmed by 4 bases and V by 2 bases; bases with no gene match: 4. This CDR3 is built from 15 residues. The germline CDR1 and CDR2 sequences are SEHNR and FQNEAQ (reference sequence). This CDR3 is CASSLWDRGTYEQYV. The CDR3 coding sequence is TGTGCCAGCAGCTTATGGGACAGGGGGACATACGAGCAGTACGTC.

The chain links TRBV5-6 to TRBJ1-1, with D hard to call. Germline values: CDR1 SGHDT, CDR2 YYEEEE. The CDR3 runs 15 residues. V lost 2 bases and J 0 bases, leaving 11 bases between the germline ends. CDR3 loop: CASSFEHSMNTEAFF. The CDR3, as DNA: TGTGCCAGCAGCTTCGAACATTCCATGAACACTGAAGCTTTCTTT.